These T cell receptor beta chains were read from a single sample in a study of shared clonotypes between healthy human individuals. TCRdb's table, derived via immunoSEQ multiplex PCR, lists solely in-frame clones and lacks some. There are around 500,000 clones in the sample; 70% to 80% occur only once, and roughly an eighth lies in the top ten. Sequences were obtained from PBMCs. The receptors stem from a middle-aged woman in good health. Some clones in this sample may be carry-over from other donors' samples. Each CDR3 is given without its conserved first and last residue. The D gene is left open where the match is weak. For some rows the clone size is stated as once, few or many, or as a class when expanded; others skip it.

TRBV5-1,14,TRBJ1-2,-,-,ASSLAPAGDNYGYT
TRBV25-1,14,TRBJ2-1,TRBD2,-,ASSESAGASYNEQF
TRBV15,10,TRBJ1-5,-,-,ATSQIGQPQH
TRBV10-2,13,TRBJ2-5,-,-,ASSEDRGGLKTQY
TRBV7-2,12,TRBJ2-3,-,-,ASSYTSSTDTQY
TRBV7-2,11,TRBJ2-2,TRBD1,-,ANRGQLTGELF
TRBV30,14,TRBJ2-1,-,once,ASPGKSSGTYNEQF
TRBV18,12,TRBJ1-4,-,once,ASSQGFTKEKLF
TRBV5-1,14,TRBJ2-2,-,-,ASSIGDLPWTGELF
TRBV28,10,TRBJ2-2,-,once,AILQLSGELF
TRBV7-9,12,TRBJ2-1,-,-,ASLVPEAYNEQF
TRBV30,14,TRBJ1-4,-,-,AWKGIKGRTSQRLF
TRBV7-2,13,TRBJ2-7,-,-,ASSLGADLSYEQY
TRBV4-2,16,TRBJ1-5,TRBD1,few,ASSQDNRDRGINQPQH
TRBV6-1,9,TRBJ2-3,-,-,ASPSTDTQY
TRBV6-4,12,TRBJ2-2,-,few,ASSASPETGELF
TRBV9,12,TRBJ2-1,-,-,ASSVGESKSGQF
TRBV2,11,TRBJ2-7,-,-,ASRRQAGYEQY
TRBV4-3,14,TRBJ2-4,-,-,ASSQDPGGSGNIQY
TRBV5-1,12,TRBJ2-1,-,-,ASSLGSSYNEQF
TRBV6-6,10,TRBJ2-7,-,-,ASTTVVYEQY
TRBV30,11,TRBJ2-1,TRBD2,-,AGTSGSANEQF
TRBV6-1,10,TRBJ1-1,-,-,ASKDRNTEAF
TRBV11-2,11,TRBJ1-3,-,-,ASSLDLGDTIY
TRBV28,11,TRBJ2-3,-,-,ASSLDRTDTQY
TRBV7-2,12,TRBJ2-1,-,-,ASSLGRPLNEQF
TRBV4-1,12,TRBJ2-7,-,-,ASSLASSSYEQY
TRBV28,11,TRBJ2-3,-,-,ATEDRSTDTQY
TRBV9,13,TRBJ1-2,-,-,ASSVGGLDGYGYT
TRBV10-2,13,TRBJ2-2,TRBD2,few,ASSGAGGANGELF
TRBV18,12,TRBJ2-7,-,-,ASSPFDKNYEQY
TRBV6-1,13,TRBJ2-6,-,-,ASSERLSGANVLT
TRBV14,14,TRBJ1-2,TRBD1,few,ASSQDYGQGTYGYT
TRBV28,11,TRBJ2-5,-,once,ASSFVPQETQY
TRBV4-1,15,TRBJ2-3,-,many,ASSDVGAITSTDTQY
TRBV6-1,11,TRBJ2-7,-,-,ASSRRDTDEQY
TRBV2,12,-,-,-,ASSFFGSSYEQY